These 22 T cell receptor beta chains were all obtained from the same sample, sequenced in a study of blood T cell repertoires in COVID-19. Libraries were prepared by immunoSEQ multiplex PCR; TCRdb keeps only in-frame clonotypes and omits some of them. The data show about 55,000 clones, about 88% seen once. The sequenced material came from peripheral blood. These receptors were taken from a human donor with active COVID-19. The donor label of this sample is uncertain.

The J gene is TRBJ1-4, the V gene TRBV6-5, with D uncertain. The CDR3 extends over 14 amino acids. Trimming left V 6 bases short and J 8 bases short, with 16 bases between. Germline loops: CDR1 MNHEY, CDR2 SVGAGI. CDR3 DNA sequence: TGTGCCAGCAGCAGGCCCGCAAATCCCGAAAAACTGTTTTTT. Translation: CASSRPANPEKLFF.

This clone counts as medium-sized. J is TRBJ2-7 and V is TRBV29-1; 7 bases are a match to TRBD1. The CDR3 runs 16 residues. The V segment lost 7 bases and the J segment 3 bases; nucleotides outside the gene matches: 18. Germline V CDR1 and CDR2: SQVTM, ANQGSEA. The CDR3: CSAASIGDSLFYEQYF. CDR3 sequence (DNA): TGCAGCGCAGCCAGTATCGGGGACAGTTTATTCTACGAGCAGTACTTC.

The chain couples TRBV4-1 to TRBJ2-1, with TRBD1 matching 8 bases. This CDR3 contains 16 residues. The germline V gene encodes CDR1 MGHRA and CDR2 YSYEKL. J was trimmed by 15 bases and V by 0 bases; bases with no gene match: 16. For the CDR3, the DNA is TGCGCCAGCAGCCAAGATCAGAAGGACAGGGAACGTCGCAGGTTCTTC. It encodes CASSQDQKDRERRRFF.

V is TRBV19 and J is TRBJ1-4; D gene ambiguous. Between the trimmed V and J ends, which lost 4 bases and 5 bases, there was a span of 14 bases. The CDR3 covers 15 residues. Germline V lookup: CDR1 LNHDA, CDR2 SQIVND (reference sequence). CDR3 nucleotide sequence: TGTGCCAGTAGTACGACACGCCGATCGAATGAAAAACTGTTTTTT. As protein: CASSTTRRSNEKLFF.

This chain connects TRBV7-6 to TRBJ2-7; maybe TRBD1 (5 bases). The V and J ends lost 1 base and 5 bases respectively, with 12 bases between them. The V gene's germline CDR1 is SGHVS and CDR2 FNYEAQ. The CDR3 length is 14 residues. The DNA for the CDR3 is TGTGCCAGCAGCTTAGGACAGTATTCCAACGAGCAGTACTTC. Encoded protein: CASSLGQYSNEQYF.

The chain joins TRBV5-1 to TRBJ1-1, with D possibly matching TRBD1 (6 bases). Trimming removed 0 bases at V and 6 bases at J, with 12 bases between. The germline CDR1 and CDR2 sequences are SGHRS and YFSETQ. CDR3 size: 14 residues. The CDR3 loop is CASSLAQGGSEAFF. Here the CDR3 DNA reads TGCGCCAGCAGCTTGGCACAGGGAGGGTCTGAAGCTTTCTTT.

The genes are TRBV28 and TRBJ2-5; the match to TRBD1 covers 7 bases. J lost 3 bases, V lost 0 bases, and 10 bases had no gene match. There are 17 residues in the CDR3. Germline assignment: CDR1 MDHEN and CDR2 SYDVKM. This CDR3 reads CASSLWAQGDREETQYF. The CDR3 DNA reads TGTGCCAGCAGTTTATGGGCCCAGGGGGATCGGGAAGAGACCCAGTACTTC.

This chain joins TRBV6-5 and TRBJ1-1; 7 bases are shared with TRBD1. V shed 5 bases, J shed 4 bases, and the junction held 4 bases outside the gene matches. This CDR3 is 13 amino acids long. CDR1 and CDR2 from the germline V gene are MNHEY and SVGAGI. The CDR3 bases are TGTGCCAGCAGTCCAGGGGGGACCACTGAAGCTTTCTTT. It encodes CASSPGGTTEAFF.

This clone has a single count. The V gene is TRBV9, the J gene TRBJ2-3, with TRBD2 as a possible D gene (5 bases). Trimming left V 2 bases short and J 6 bases short, with 10 bases between. In germline, CDR1 is SGDLS, CDR2 YYNGEE. The CDR3 sequence is 13 residues long. DNA for the CDR3: TGTGCCAGCAGCGTCAAGACGGGGGATACGCAGTATTTT. Its translation is CASSVKTGDTQYF.

The chain joins TRBV7-2 to TRBJ2-7; 7 bases are shared with TRBD1. The germline gives CDR1 SGHTA, CDR2 FQGNSA. V shed 2 bases and J 2 bases; nucleotides not matched to a gene: 12. The CDR3 has 17 residues. CDR3 sequence (DNA): TGTGCCAGCAGCTTAAGTCATGGGACAGAACTTACCTACGAGCAGTACTTC. Translated: CASSLSHGTELTYEQYF.

This CDR3 reads CASSPSGNYGYTF. The CDR3 DNA reads as TGTGCCAGCAGTCCCTCGGGTAACTATGGCTACACCTTC. The V call is TRBV11-2, the J call TRBJ1-2; the D is unclear. V was shortened by 6 bases and J by 1 base, with 9 bases between the two germline ends. There are 13 residues in the CDR3. Germline values: CDR1 SGHAT, CDR2 FQNNGV. Full variable domain (outside the CDR3, taken from reference TRBV11-2 and TRBJ1-2): EAGVAQSPRYKIIEKRQSVAFWCNPISGHATLYWYQQILGQGPKLLIQFQNNGVVDDSQLPKDRFSAERLKGVDSTLKIQPAKLEDSAVYLCASSPSGNYGYTFGSGTRLTVV.

The V and J genes are TRBV18 and TRBJ2-5, with TRBD1 as a possible D gene (6 bases). Germline V gene sequence: CDR1 KGHSH, CDR2 LQKENI. Trimming left V 2 bases short and J 2 bases short, with 15 bases between. The CDR3 covers 16 residues. CDR3 nucleotide sequence: TGTGCCAGCTCACCAGGCGCAGGGGTACCACAAGAGACCCAGTACTTC. Translating it yields CASSPGAGVPQETQYF.

This chain joins TRBV2 and TRBJ2-5; weak D call: TRBD1 (6 bases). The CDR3 contains 15 residues. V was trimmed by 5 bases and J by 5 bases, leaving 18 bases between them. The germline V gene has CDR1 SNHLY and CDR2 FYNNEI. The CDR3 coding sequence is TGTGCCAGCAGTAGGGGCAGGGGCGCTGGGGAGACCCAGTACTTC. It specifies CASSRGRGAGETQYF. Based on the CDR3 plus reference TRBV2 and TRBJ2-5, the full variable domain is EPEVTQTPSHQVTQMGQEVILRCVPISNHLYFYWYRQILGQKVEFLVSFYNNEISEKSEIFDDQFSVERPDGSNFTLKIRSTKLEDSAMYFCASSRGRGAGETQYFGPGTRLLVL.

The V gene is TRBV6-2 or TRBV6-3, the J gene TRBJ2-3, with a possible D match to TRBD1 (5 bases). CDR3 length: 14 amino acids. Germline CDR1 MNHEY, CDR2 SVGEGT. V was cut by 2 bases and J by 6 bases, with 12 bases left in between. The CDR3: CASSYVGAVDTQYF. CDR3 nucleotide sequence: TGTGCCAGCAGTTACGTTGGGGCCGTCGATACGCAGTATTTT.

The rearrangement uses TRBV12-3 or TRBV12-4 and TRBJ1-2; D uncertain. V lost 6 bases and J 5 bases, leaving 10 bases between the germline ends. The CDR3 sequence is 12 residues long. As DNA, the CDR3 is TGTGCCAGCAGCGACAATGGATATGGCTACACCTTC. It yields the protein CASSDNGYGYTF.

CDR3 loop: CASSLEWGLAEYEQYF. The CDR3 DNA sequence: TGTGCCAGCAGCTTAGAGTGGGGACTAGCGGAGTACGAGCAGTACTTC. This chain links TRBV7-8 with TRBJ2-7; 11 bases map to TRBD2. After removal of 1 base from V and 4 bases from J, the junction contained 6 bases not matched to a gene. Germline CDR1 reads SGHVS; CDR2 reads FQNEAQ. This CDR3 comprises 16 residues.

The genes are TRBV24-1 and TRBJ1-5; 7 nucleotides line up with TRBD1. The CDR3 is 16 amino acids. V was clipped by 7 bases and J by 5 bases; unmatched bases: 13. Germline V gives CDR1 KGHDR, CDR2 SFDVKD. The DNA of the CDR3 is TGTGCCACCAGGCCCGACAGGGTAAGTTTAGATCAGCCCCAGCATTTT. As protein: CATRPDRVSLDQPQHF.

V gene TRBV19 combines with J gene TRBJ2-1; the match to TRBD1 covers 9 bases. The CDR3 totals 14 residues. Unmatched junction bases numbered 5, after V lost 6 bases and J lost 5 bases. Germline V gene sequence: CDR1 LNHDA, CDR2 SQIVND (reference sequence). The DNA for the CDR3 is TGTGCCAGTAGCCCGGACAGGGGAAACAATGAGCAGTTCTTC. It specifies CASSPDRGNNEQFF.

The chain recombines TRBV19 with TRBJ1-2; D perhaps matches TRBD1 (5 bases). The CDR3 has 13 amino acids. Germline assignment: CDR1 LNHDA and CDR2 SQIVND (reference sequence). V lost 7 bases to trimming and J lost 7 bases, with 16 bases between them. In nucleotides, the CDR3 is TGTGCCAGTAAGCCGGAACAGGTCTCTGGCTACACCTTC. Translation: CASKPEQVSGYTF.

This clone has a single count. V gene TRBV24-1 combines with J gene TRBJ2-5; possibly TRBD2 for D (5 bases). Trimming removed 4 bases from V and 2 bases from J, with 16 bases in between. CDR3 size: 16 residues. Per the germline V gene, CDR1 is KGHDR and CDR2 is SFDVKD. Here the CDR3 reads CATSDYQRGPQETQYF. The CDR3 bases are TGTGCCACCAGTGACTACCAGCGAGGGCCGCAAGAGACCCAGTACTTC.

The chain carries TRBV4-2 and TRBJ1-6; 7 bases match TRBD1. This CDR3 contains 16 residues. Trimming removed 0 bases from V and 8 bases from J; junction bases left unmatched: 7. Germline CDR1 LGHNA, CDR2 YNFKEQ. CDR3 nucleotide sequence: TGTGCCAGCAGCCAAGATGCAGGGGGAGTCGATTCACCCCTCCACTTT. Translation gives CASSQDAGGVDSPLHF.

Written as DNA, the CDR3 is TGTGCCAGCAGCGTAGAGGGACAGGGGGTGTCACCCCTCCACTTT. Encoded protein: CASSVEGQGVSPLHF. The gene calls are TRBV9 and TRBJ1-6; 11 bases agree with TRBD1. V was clipped by 0 bases and J by 10 bases; unmatched bases: 3. The CDR3 length is 15 residues. Germline loops: CDR1 SGDLS, CDR2 YYNGEE.